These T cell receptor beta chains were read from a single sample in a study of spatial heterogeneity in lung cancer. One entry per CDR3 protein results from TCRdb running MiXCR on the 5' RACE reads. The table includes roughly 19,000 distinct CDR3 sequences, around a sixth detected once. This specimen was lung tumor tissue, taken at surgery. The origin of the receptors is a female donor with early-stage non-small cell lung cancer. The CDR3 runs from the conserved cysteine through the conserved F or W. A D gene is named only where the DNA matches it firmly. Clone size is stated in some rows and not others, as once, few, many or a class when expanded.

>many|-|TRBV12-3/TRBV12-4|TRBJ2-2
TGTGCCAGCAGCCCCCCACGCCGACAGGGGGGGAGTCCTAGCGGGAGTGTCGGGGAGCTGTTTTTT
CASSPPRRQGGSPSGSVGELFF
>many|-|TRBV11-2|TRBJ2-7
TGTGCCAGCAGCCCTAGACAGGTGCTTTCCTACGAGCAGTACTTC
CASSPRQVLSYEQYF
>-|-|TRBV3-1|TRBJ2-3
TGTGCCAGCAGCCAAGTAGGAGGGACCGATACGCAGTATTTT
CASSQVGGTDTQYF
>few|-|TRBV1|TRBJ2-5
TGCACCAGCAGCCCTCCGCCCGGGACTAGCGGGAGGCCGGGGGAGACCCAGTACTTC
CTSSPPPGTSGRPGETQYF
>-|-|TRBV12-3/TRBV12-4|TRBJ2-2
TGTGCCAGCAGTTTTAACCAGCAAGCCGGGGAGCTGTTTTTT
CASSFNQQAGELFF
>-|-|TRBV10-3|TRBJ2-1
TGTGCCATCAGTGAGCCAGTAGGAGTCCCGCACAATGAGCAGTTCTTC
CAISEPVGVPHNEQFF
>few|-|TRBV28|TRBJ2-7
TGTGCCAGCAGTTTAATTAACTCCTACGAGCAGTACTTC
CASSLINSYEQYF
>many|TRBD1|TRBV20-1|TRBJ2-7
TGCAGTGCTAGGGACTCCGGGACAGTCTACGAGCAGTACTTC
CSARDSGTVYEQYF
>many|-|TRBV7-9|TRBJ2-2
TGTGCCGCCCGGGACCACCACACCGGGGAGCTGTTTTTT
CAARDHHTGELFF
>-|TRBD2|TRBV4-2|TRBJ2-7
TGTGCCAGCAGCCAAGTGACTAGCGGCTACGAGCAGTACTTC
CASSQVTSGYEQYF
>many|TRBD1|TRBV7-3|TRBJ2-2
TGTGCCAGCAGCCAAGGACAGGGCTCACTCCGGGAGCTGTTTTTT
CASSQGQGSLRELFF
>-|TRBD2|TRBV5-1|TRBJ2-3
TGCGCCAGCAGCTTGTGGGCTAGCGGGACAGATACGCAGTATTTT
CASSLWASGTDTQYF
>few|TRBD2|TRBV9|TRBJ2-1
TGTGCCAGCAGCGTAGCTTTGGCTAGCGGGGAGAGAAATGAGCAGTTCTTC
CASSVALASGERNEQFF
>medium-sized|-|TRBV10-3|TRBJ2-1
TGTGCCATCAGTGAGACAACCGGGTCTTGGGCCCCTGAGCAGTTCTTC
CAISETTGSWAPEQFF
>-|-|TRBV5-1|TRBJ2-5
TGCGCCAGCAGCTTGGAAAAGGGGACCCAGTACTTC
CASSLEKGTQYF
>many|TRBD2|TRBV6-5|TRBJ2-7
TGTGCCCGACCGGGACTAGCGGGAGGGGTATTGTGCGAGCAGTACTTC
CARPGLAGGVLCEQYF
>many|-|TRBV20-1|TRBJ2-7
TGCAGTGCTCAAGGGGGAATCTACGAGCAGTACTTC
CSAQGGIYEQYF
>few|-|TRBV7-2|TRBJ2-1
TGTGCCAGCAGCTTCTCAGACCTTGGAATCGTCTTC
CASSFSDLGIVF
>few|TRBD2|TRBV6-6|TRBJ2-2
TGTGCCAGCCACCCATCCCAGGCGGGGGGCACCGGGGAGCTGTTTTTT
CASHPSQAGGTGELFF
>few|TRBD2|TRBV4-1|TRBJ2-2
TGCGCCAGCAGCCAAAATCCGACTAGCGGGAGGTCCGCCGGGGAGCTGTTTTTT
CASSQNPTSGRSAGELFF
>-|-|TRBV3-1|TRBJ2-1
TGTGCCAGCATCCGTAGAAGCTCCTACAATGAGCAGTTCTTC
CASIRRSSYNEQFF
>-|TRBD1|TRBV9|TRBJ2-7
TGTGCCAGCAGCGTGGGAGCAGGGGGTCGCTACGAGCAGTACTTC
CASSVGAGGRYEQYF
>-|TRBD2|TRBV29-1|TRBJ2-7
TGCAGCGCTGGGCGGGGGGCATCAGACGAGCAGTACTTC
CSAGRGASDEQYF
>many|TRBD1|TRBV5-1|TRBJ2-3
TGCGCCAGCAGCCCTCAGGGGGTGGCAGATACGCAGTATTTT
CASSPQGVADTQYF
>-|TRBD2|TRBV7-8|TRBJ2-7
TGTGCCAGCAGCTTCGGGGCGGGAGGGACCTACGAGCAGTACTTC
CASSFGAGGTYEQYF
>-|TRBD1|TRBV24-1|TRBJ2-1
TGTGCCACCAGTGACCCGAGACAGGGTGACTACAATGAGCAGTTCTTC
CATSDPRQGDYNEQFF
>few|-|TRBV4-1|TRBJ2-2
TGCGCCAGCAGCTGGAGACTAGGTGCAGGGGAGCTGTTTTTT
CASSWRLGAGELFF
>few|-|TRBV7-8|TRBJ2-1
TGTGCCAGCATGGTGGGGCGGGAGTGGGGGGGGGCTGAGCAGTTCTTC
CASMVGREWGGAEQFF
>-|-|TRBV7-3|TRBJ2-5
TGTGCCAGCAGCCCAGCGGCTAGCCAAGAGACCCAGTACTTC
CASSPAASQETQYF
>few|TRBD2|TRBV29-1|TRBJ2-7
TGCAGCGTTGGTAGCGGGAGCTCCTACGAGCAGTACTTC
CSVGSGSSYEQYF
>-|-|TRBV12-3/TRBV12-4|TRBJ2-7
TGTGCCAGCAGTTTCGACCGCATCCCTCTCGAGCAGTACTTC
CASSFDRIPLEQYF
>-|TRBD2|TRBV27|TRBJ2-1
TGTGCCAGCGGCCGCTTAGCGGGAGGCGGTTCGGGTGAGCAGTTCTTC
CASGRLAGGGSGEQFF
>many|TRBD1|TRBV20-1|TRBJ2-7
TGCAGTGCTAGAGATCGACAGGGCTACGAGCAGTACTTC
CSARDRQGYEQYF
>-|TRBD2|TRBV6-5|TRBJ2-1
TGTGCCAGCAGTTACCCCCATACTAGCGGGAGTGGTGAGCAGTTCTTC
CASSYPHTSGSGEQFF
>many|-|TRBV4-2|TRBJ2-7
TGTGCCAGCAGCCGCGGACAGCGTCCCTACGAGCAGTACTTC
CASSRGQRPYEQYF
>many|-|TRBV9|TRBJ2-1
TGTGCCAGCAGCGTAGGGGCGCAGATCGGCTCCTACAATGAGCAGTTCTTC
CASSVGAQIGSYNEQFF
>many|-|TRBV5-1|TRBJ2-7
TGCGCCAGCAGCTTGTTGGGCTACGAGCAGTACTTC
CASSLLGYEQYF
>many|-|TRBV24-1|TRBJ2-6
TGTGCCACCAGTCTCACGGGGACGGGGGCCAACGTCCTGACTTTC
CATSLTGTGANVLTF
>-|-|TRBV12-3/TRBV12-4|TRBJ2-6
TGTGCCAGCAGTTTAGAAGGACCGGCGCCCTCTGGGGCCAACGTCCTGACTTTC
CASSLEGPAPSGANVLTF
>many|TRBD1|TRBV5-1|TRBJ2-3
TGCGCCAGCAGCTTGTTTGAGGACAGGATGGAAGATACGCAGTATTTT
CASSLFEDRMEDTQYF
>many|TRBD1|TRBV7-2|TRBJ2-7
TGTGCCAGCAGCTCCCGGGACAGGATCTCCTACGAGCAGTACTTC
CASSSRDRISYEQYF
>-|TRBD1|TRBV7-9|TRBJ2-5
TGTGCCAGCAGCTTCAGGGGGTGGGAGACCCAGTACTTC
CASSFRGWETQYF
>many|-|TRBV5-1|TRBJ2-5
TGCGCCAGCAGCTTGATACCGGATTACCAAGAGACCCAGTACTTC
CASSLIPDYQETQYF
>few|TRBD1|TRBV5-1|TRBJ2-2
TGCGCCAGCAACGACAGGGGTAACGGGGAGCTGTTTTTT
CASNDRGNGELFF
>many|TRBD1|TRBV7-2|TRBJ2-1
TGTGCCAGCAGCCTGCAGGGGGTTTTGATCTACAATGAGCAGTTCTTC
CASSLQGVLIYNEQFF
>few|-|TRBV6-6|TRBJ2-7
TGTGCCAGCAGTTCCCGGACAGCAGGGGCGAATGGCGAGCAGTACTTC
CASSSRTAGANGEQYF
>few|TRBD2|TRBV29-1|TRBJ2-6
TGCAGCGTTGGTAGTAGCGGGAGTACTGGGGCCAACGTCCTGACTTTC
CSVGSSGSTGANVLTF